This entry describes one T cell receptor beta chain. This specimen belongs to a study of blood T cell repertoires in COVID-19. At the level of the study: Samples of COVID-19 (acute and convalescent) were obtained from the United States, Italy and Spain. T cells, B-cell-depleted T cells, or PBMCs provided the cDNA or gDNA that served as material.

Followed longitudinally, the Seattle patients had been enrolled during active infection. In the authors' methods: Amplification with reference gene primers provided the estimates of nucleated cell counts. Sequencing used immunoSEQ multiplex PCR; TCRdb keeps in-frame clones, though not all of them. V and J calls and clone size follow that table, whereas D and trimming were derived from the DNA. The sample includes about 170,000 clones, around 85% of them seen just once. The CDR3 spans 16 residues. The germline V gene encodes CDR1 SGHAT and CDR2 FQNNGV. Trimming pared 5 bases from V and 2 bases from J, leaving 16 bases between.

The sequence derives from a woman older than 75 with COVID-19, enrolled during active disease. Sample: peripheral blood. V usage is TRBV11-2 and J usage is TRBJ1-3; D perhaps matches TRBD1 (6 bases). The DNA of the CDR3 is TGTGCCAGCAGCCTTTGGGGGCCGATGACTGGAAACACCATATATTTT. This gives the protein CASSLWGPMTGNTIYF.